This TCR beta chain was sequenced during a study of cytomegalovirus exposure and HLA in healthy donors. Germline CDR1 and CDR2: SNHLY and FYNNEI. After removal of 6 bases from V and 4 bases from J, the junction contained 9 bases not matched to a gene. The CDR3 loop spans 15 amino acids. Whole-study results and caveats: Apart from CMV serostatus, no immune exposure information was available.

The PCR used 60 Vbeta and 13 Jbeta primers. Produced via immunoSEQ multiplex PCR; TCRdb's table is partial and in-frame only. This sample has more than 90,000 clones; about 80% occur once, and the top ten carry roughly 7%. Concerning this clone: What it binds is not known.

The source of this sequence is a man aged 40-49 years in good health and CMV-seropositive. The chain couples TRBV2 to TRBJ2-3, with TRBD1 matching 8 bases. Sample: PBMCs. The CDR3: CASRAGTGGADTQYF. The CDR3 DNA follows: TGTGCCAGCAGAGCCGGGACAGGCGGAGCAGATACGCAGTATTTT.